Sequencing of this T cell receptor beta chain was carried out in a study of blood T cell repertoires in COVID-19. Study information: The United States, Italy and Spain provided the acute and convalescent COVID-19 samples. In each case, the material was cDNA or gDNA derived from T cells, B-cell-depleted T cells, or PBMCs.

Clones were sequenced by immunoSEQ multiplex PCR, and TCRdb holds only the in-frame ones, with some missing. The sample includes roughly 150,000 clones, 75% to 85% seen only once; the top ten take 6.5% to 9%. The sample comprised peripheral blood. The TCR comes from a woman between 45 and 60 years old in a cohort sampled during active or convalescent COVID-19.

The CDR3 spells CASRGLAGSSDTQYF. CDR3 bases: TGCGCCAGCAGGGGATTAGCGGGGAGTTCAGATACGCAGTATTTT. This chain uses TRBV5-1 with TRBJ2-3, with 8 bases aligning to TRBD2. CDR3 length: 15 amino acids. Germline CDR1 is SGHRS and CDR2 is YFSETQ. With 5 bases clipped from V and 4 bases from J, the junction kept 9 bases outside the gene matches.